This T cell receptor (beta chain) appears in the sequencing data of a study of CD8+CD57+ T cells in acquired aplastic anemia. Germline CDR1 is SEHNR and CDR2 is FQNEAQ (reference sequence). This CDR3 region has 13 residues. The germline V and J ends were trimmed by 5 bases and 2 bases, with 9 bases remaining between them. CD8+CD57+ cell expansion had been shown by flow cytometry in patients chosen for sequencing. Severe acquired aplastic anemia was present in all patients. In its sample, this clonotype was seen a few times. For CDR3 and TCR beta VDJ profiling, genomic DNA was the template used. TCRdb ran MiXCR on the reads and lists one entry per CDR3 protein. In the table there are roughly 80,000 distinct CDR3 sequences, less than 85% of which are singletons.

The sequence was collected from a human donor with aplastic anemia. The chain couples TRBV7-9 to TRBJ2-5; TRBD1 or TRBD2 may be the D gene (5 bases each). Input material: sorted CD4+, CD8+, or CD8+CD57+ T cells (not recorded which) from PBMCs. The CDR3 DNA sequence: TGTGCCAGCAGCCCGGGACGGCAAGAGACCCAGTACTTC. Amino acid sequence: CASSPGRQETQYF.